Listed here are 23 T cell receptor beta chains from one sample, sequenced in a study of long-term antiretroviral therapy in people with HIV. At survey level, the immunoSEQ assay was run in its v3.0 version. The assay was immunoSEQ multiplex PCR, and TCRdb's table has in-frame clones only and misses some. Of 25,000 to 35,000 clones listed, about 95% are singletons. The sample in question was unsorted PBMCs, obtained 5.3 years after starting antiretroviral therapy. Receptors were obtained from a young man with HIV.

This sequence joins TRBV5-5 and TRBJ2-7; tentatively, D is TRBD1 (7 bases). With 2 bases removed from V and 1 base from J, the gap between germline ends came to 19 bases. Germline-derived CDR1 and CDR2 are SGHKS and YYEKEE (reference sequence). The CDR3 is 17 residues long. The chain's CDR3 is CASSFELYRGGSYEQYF. CDR3 nucleotide sequence: TGTGCCAGCAGCTTCGAGTTGTACAGGGGAGGATCCTACGAGCAGTACTTC.

The chain couples TRBV18 to TRBJ1-1; perhaps TRBD1 as D (6 bases). The CDR3 runs to 17 residues. The germline gives CDR1 KGHSH, CDR2 LQKENI. Trimming removed 3 bases at V and 2 bases at J, with 19 bases between. This chain's CDR3 is CASSPGRGPLANTEAFF. The DNA of the CDR3 is TGTGCCAGCTCACCGGGCCGGGGGCCGTTAGCCAACACTGAAGCTTTCTTT. Full variable domain (rest looked up from reference TRBV18 and TRBJ1-1): NAGVMQNPRHLVRRRGQEARLRCSPMKGHSHVYWYRQLPEEGLKFMVYLQKENIIDESGMPKERFSAEFPKEGPSILRIQQVVRGDSAAYFCASSPGRGPLANTEAFFGQGTRLTVV.

The rearrangement links TRBV5-1 to TRBJ2-5; 8 nucleotides match TRBD1. J was trimmed by 4 bases and V by 4 bases; bases with no gene match: 9. Germline V CDR1 and CDR2: SGHRS, YFSETQ. The CDR3 is made up of 15 amino acids. The CDR3 nucleotides are TGCGCCAGCAGCCAAGGACAGGGAACGATAGAGACCCAGTACTTC. Residues: CASSQGQGTIETQYF.

The CDR3 nucleotides are TGTGCCAGCAGCTTCCTGGGGGGGAGGACTGAAGCTTTCTTT. It translates to CASSFLGGRTEAFF. V and J are TRBV7-2 and TRBJ1-1; the D gene is possibly TRBD1 (5 bases). Deletions cut 3 bases from V and 5 bases from J, with 13 bases between. Germline CDR1 is SGHTA and CDR2 is FQGNSA. This CDR3 comprises 14 residues.

J is TRBJ1-1 and V is TRBV2, with D possibly TRBD1 on 5 matching bases. Between the trimmed V and J ends, which lost 5 bases and 4 bases, there was a span of 11 bases. The CDR3 has 13 residues. CDR1 SNHLY and CDR2 FYNNEI come from the germline V gene. The CDR3 DNA reads TGTGCCAGCAGTTGGGGGTCGGGCACTGAAGCTTTCTTT. This encodes CASSWGSGTEAFF. Looking up the rest from reference TRBV2 and TRBJ1-1 gives the full variable domain: EPEVTQTPSHQVTQMGQEVILRCVPISNHLYFYWYRQILGQKVEFLVSFYNNEISEKSEIFDDQFSVERPDGSNFTLKIRSTKLEDSAMYFCASSWGSGTEAFFGQGTRLTVV.

The genes are TRBV19 and TRBJ1-5; D is perhaps TRBD1 (6 bases). The germline CDR1 and CDR2 sequences are LNHDA and SQIVND (reference sequence). The CDR3 length is 15 residues. V lost 5 bases to trimming and J lost 0 bases, with 11 bases between them. The CDR3 reads CASSLGGASNQPQHF. The DNA of the CDR3 is TGTGCCAGTAGTCTTGGGGGGGCTAGCAATCAGCCCCAGCATTTT. The full variable domain, its missing parts supplied by reference TRBV19 and TRBJ1-5, is DGGITQSPKYLFRKEGQNVTLSCEQNLNHDAMYWYRQDPGQGLRLIYYSQIVNDFQKGDIAEGYSVSREKKESFPLTVTSAQKNPTAFYLCASSLGGASNQPQHFGDGTRLSIL.

The rearrangement uses TRBV28 and TRBJ2-7; TRBD1 is a possible D gene (5 bases). This CDR3 region has 13 residues. CDR1 and CDR2 (germline): MDHEN, SYDVKM. Trimming took 8 bases from V and 0 from J, leaving 11 bases between them. In DNA form, the CDR3 reads TGTGCCAGCGCTGACAGAACCTCCTACGAGCAGTACTTC. Protein product: CASADRTSYEQYF.

This sequence joins TRBV25-1 and TRBJ2-7; TRBD2 is a possible D gene (6 bases). With 4 bases removed from V and 1 base from J, the gap between germline ends came to 8 bases. Germline CDR1 is MGHDK and CDR2 is SYGVNS. The CDR3 extends over 13 amino acids. The chain's CDR3 is CASSAGESYEQYF. CDR3 DNA: TGTGCCAGCAGTGCGGGGGAGTCCTACGAGCAGTACTTC.

The chain recombines TRBV10-3 with TRBJ2-1; 14 bases are shared with TRBD2. With V trimmed by 9 bases and J by 0 bases, 10 bases remained unmatched. This CDR3 comprises 18 residues. Per the germline V gene, CDR1 is ENHRY and CDR2 is SYGVKD. In nucleotides, the CDR3 is TGTGCCATTGGGACTAGCGGGAGTCCTATTAGCTCCTACAATGAGCAGTTCTTC. Encoded protein: CAIGTSGSPISSYNEQFF.

The chain recombines TRBV6-5 with TRBJ2-3; D is undetermined. V gave up 6 bases and J gave up 7 bases, with 20 bases separating them. The CDR3 totals 15 residues. Germline CDR1 reads MNHEY; CDR2 reads SVGAGI. CDR3: CASSRSSRPGHTQYF. CDR3 nucleotide sequence: TGTGCCAGCAGCCGTTCTTCTAGACCTGGCCATACGCAGTATTTT.

The gene calls are TRBV6-5 and TRBJ1-2, with TRBD1 matching over 11 bases. Germline CDR1 reads MNHEY; CDR2 reads SVGAGI. Trimming took 2 bases from V and 6 from J; bases not matched to a gene: 2. The CDR3 consists of 14 residues. CDR3 nucleotides: TGTGCCAGCAGTTACGGACAGGGGGCGGATGGCTACACCTTC. It is translated as CASSYGQGADGYTF.

This clone was recorded once. The J gene is TRBJ2-7, the V gene TRBV7-8, with 8 bases that match TRBD2. This CDR3 has 17 amino acids. V shed 5 bases, J shed 0 bases, and the junction held 12 bases outside the gene matches. The germline gives CDR1 SGHVS, CDR2 FQNEAQ. CDR3 amino acids: CASSPRGAGGSSYEQYF. The CDR3 DNA is TGTGCCAGCAGCCCCCGGGGGGCGGGGGGAAGCTCCTACGAGCAGTACTTC.

The rearrangement links TRBV28 to TRBJ1-2, with unresolved D. CDR1 and CDR2 (germline): MDHEN, SYDVKM. The CDR3 loop spans 13 amino acids. With 6 bases removed from V and 5 bases from J, the gap between germline ends came to 13 bases. The CDR3 protein is CASRQTGGYGYTF. The CDR3 nucleotides are TGTGCCAGCAGGCAGACGGGAGGTTATGGCTACACCTTC.

This sequence joins TRBV7-9 and TRBJ1-5; TRBD1 might be the D (6 bases). The CDR3 covers 17 residues. The V end lost 1 base, the J end lost 0 bases, and 13 bases lay between the germline ends. Germline values: CDR1 SEHNR, CDR2 FQNEAQ (reference sequence). DNA of the CDR3: TGTGCCAGCAGCTTAGGGTTGACGGGGGCTAGCAATCAGCCCCAGCATTTT. This codes for CASSLGLTGASNQPQHF.

The chain recombines TRBV25-1 with TRBJ2-2; 10 bases match TRBD1. The CDR3 is made up of 16 amino acids. Per germline, CDR1 MGHDK and CDR2 SYGVNS. The J segment lost 0 bases and the V segment lost 7 bases, leaving 5 bases of the junction unmatched. The CDR3 DNA sequence: TGTGCCAGCACGGGGACAGGGGCTCCGAACACCGGGGAGCTGTTTTTT. Translating gives CASTGTGAPNTGELFF.

This clone was recorded a few times. The sample holds other DNA sequences that translate to the same CDR3. The chain employs TRBV6-5 and TRBJ1-1, with TRBD1 as a possible D gene (6 bases). The CDR3 totals 14 residues. Between the trimmed V and J ends, which lost 5 bases and 1 base, there was a span of 11 bases. CDR1 and CDR2 (germline): MNHEY, SVGAGI. CDR3 loop: CASSPGQKNTEAFF. In DNA, the CDR3 is TGTGCCAGCAGTCCCGGACAGAAGAACACTGAAGCTTTCTTT.

For the CDR3, the DNA is TGTGCCAGCAGCGTAGAAGGCACGGAGACCCAGTACTTC. Its translation is CASSVEGTETQYF. This chain joins TRBV9 and TRBJ2-5; the D is unclear. The length of the CDR3 is 13 residues. The V end was cut by 0 bases, the J end by 5 bases, with 8 bases between. Germline assignment: CDR1 SGDLS and CDR2 YYNGEE. The whole variable domain, filled in from reference TRBV9 and TRBJ2-5, reads DSGVTQTPKHLITATGQRVTLRCSPRSGDLSVYWYQQSLDQGLQFLIQYYNGEERAKGNILERFSAQQFPDLHSELNLSSLELGDSALYFCASSVEGTETQYFGPGTRLLVL.

This chain connects TRBV29-1 to TRBJ2-7; 8 bases are a match to TRBD2. The CDR3 extends over 16 amino acids. Germline assignment: CDR1 SQVTM and CDR2 ANQGSEA. CDR3 DNA: TGCAGTGTAAGAGCGGGGGTAAAGGGGCCCTCCTACGAGCAGTACTTC. It encodes CSVRAGVKGPSYEQYF.

The J gene is TRBJ2-2, the V gene TRBV6-1, with D uncertain. With 3 bases removed from V and 6 bases from J, the gap between germline ends came to 17 bases. CDR3 size: 16 residues. The germline V gene has CDR1 MNHNS and CDR2 SASEGT. CDR3 coding DNA: TGTGCCAGCAGTGAGCCACCGTATCTAAAAGCCGGGGAGCTGTTTTTT. This gives the protein CASSEPPYLKAGELFF.

The rearrangement links TRBV6-5 to TRBJ2-1; no clear D. The V gene lost 0 bases and the J gene lost 7 bases, with 7 bases spanning the gap. CDR1 MNHEY and CDR2 SVGAGI come from the germline V gene. The CDR3 has 13 amino acids. CDR3 loop: CASSYSQENEQFF. The CDR3 region has the DNA TGTGCCAGCAGTTACTCTCAGGAAAATGAGCAGTTCTTC.

V usage is TRBV9 and J usage is TRBJ1-1; a weak D match, TRBD1 (5 bases). Trimming removed 0 bases at V and 7 bases at J, with 10 bases between. The CDR3 spans 13 residues. Germline V gene data show CDR1 as SGDLS and CDR2 as YYNGEE. The CDR3 DNA sequence: TGTGCCAGCAGCGTAGCTGGGGGAGATGAAGCTTTCTTT. Its translation: CASSVAGGDEAFF. Full variable domain (missing parts from reference TRBV9 and TRBJ1-1): DSGVTQTPKHLITATGQRVTLRCSPRSGDLSVYWYQQSLDQGLQFLIQYYNGEERAKGNILERFSAQQFPDLHSELNLSSLELGDSALYFCASSVAGGDEAFFGQGTRLTVV.

The chain uses TRBV30 and TRBJ1-4; D uncertain. V lost 0 bases, J lost 2 bases, and 10 bases lay in between. CDR1 is GTSNPN and CDR2 is SVGIG in the germline V gene (reference sequence). The CDR3 consists of 15 residues. CDR3 sequence reads: CAWSVGSGTNEKLFF. The CDR3 region has the DNA TGTGCCTGGAGTGTAGGGTCGGGCACTAATGAAAAACTGTTTTTT.

This clone was seen a few times. The chain has TRBV5-4 and TRBJ1-1; 9 bases fit TRBD1. Germline loops: CDR1 SGHNT, CDR2 YYREEE (reference sequence). The CDR3 contains 14 residues. J lost 4 bases, V lost 4 bases, and 5 bases had no gene match. The CDR3 DNA follows: TGTGCCAGCAGCGGGGACAGGGAACCCACTGAAGCTTTCTTT. It encodes CASSGDREPTEAFF.